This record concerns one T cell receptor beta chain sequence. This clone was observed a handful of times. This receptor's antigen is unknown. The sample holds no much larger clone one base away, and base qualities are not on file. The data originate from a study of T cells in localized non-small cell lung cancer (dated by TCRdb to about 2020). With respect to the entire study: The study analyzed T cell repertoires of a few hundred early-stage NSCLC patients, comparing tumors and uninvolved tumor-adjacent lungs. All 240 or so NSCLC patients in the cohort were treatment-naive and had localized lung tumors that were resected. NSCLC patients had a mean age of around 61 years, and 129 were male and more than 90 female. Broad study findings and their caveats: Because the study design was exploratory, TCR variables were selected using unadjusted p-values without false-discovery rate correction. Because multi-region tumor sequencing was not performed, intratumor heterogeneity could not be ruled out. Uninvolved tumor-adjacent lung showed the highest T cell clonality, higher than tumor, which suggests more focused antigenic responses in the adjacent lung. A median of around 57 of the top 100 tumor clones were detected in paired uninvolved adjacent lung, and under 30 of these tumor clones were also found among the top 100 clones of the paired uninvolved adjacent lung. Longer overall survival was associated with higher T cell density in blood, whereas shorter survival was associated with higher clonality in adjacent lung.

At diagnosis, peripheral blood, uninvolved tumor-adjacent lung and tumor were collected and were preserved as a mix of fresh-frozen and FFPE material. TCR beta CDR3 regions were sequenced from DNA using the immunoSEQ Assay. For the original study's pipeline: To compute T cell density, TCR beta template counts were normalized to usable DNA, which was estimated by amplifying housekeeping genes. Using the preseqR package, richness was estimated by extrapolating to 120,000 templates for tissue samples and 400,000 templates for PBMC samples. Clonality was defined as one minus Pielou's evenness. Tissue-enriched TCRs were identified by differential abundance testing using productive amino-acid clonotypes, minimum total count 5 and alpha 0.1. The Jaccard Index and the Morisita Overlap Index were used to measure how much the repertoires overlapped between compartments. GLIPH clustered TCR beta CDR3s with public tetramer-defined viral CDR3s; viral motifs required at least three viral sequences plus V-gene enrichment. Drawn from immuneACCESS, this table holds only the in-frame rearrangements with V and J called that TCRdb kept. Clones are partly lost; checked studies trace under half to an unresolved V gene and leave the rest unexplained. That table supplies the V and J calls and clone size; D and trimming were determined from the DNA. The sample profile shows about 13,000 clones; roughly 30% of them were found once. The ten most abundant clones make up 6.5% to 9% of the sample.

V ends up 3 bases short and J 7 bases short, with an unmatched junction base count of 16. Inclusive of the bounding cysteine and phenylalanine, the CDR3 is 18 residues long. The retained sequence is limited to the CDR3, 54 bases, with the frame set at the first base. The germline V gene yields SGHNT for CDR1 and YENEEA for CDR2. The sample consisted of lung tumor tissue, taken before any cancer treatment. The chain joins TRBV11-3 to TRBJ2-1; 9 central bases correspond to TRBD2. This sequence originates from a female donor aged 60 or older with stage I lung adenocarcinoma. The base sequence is TGTGCCAGCAGCTTCCGGGAGGGGGGGTTTAGCGGGAGAAATGAGCAGTTCTTC. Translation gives CASSFREGGFSGRNEQFF. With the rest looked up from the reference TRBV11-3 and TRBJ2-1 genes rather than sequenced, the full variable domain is EAGVVQSPRYKIIEKKQPVAFWCNPISGHNTLYWYLQNLGQGPELLIRYENEEAVDDSQLPKDRFSAERLKGVDSTLKIQPAELGDSAVYLCASSFREGGFSGRNEQFFGPGTRLTVL.